This T cell receptor (beta chain) was found in a study of blood T cell repertoires in COVID-19. In the study overall: The study drew acute and convalescent COVID-19 samples from the United States, Italy and Spain. PBMCs, B-cell-depleted T cells, or T cells were the source of the cDNA or gDNA that made up the material.

The CDR3 covers 15 residues. With 1 base clipped from V and 5 bases from J, the junction kept 2 bases outside the gene matches. CDR1 and CDR2 from the germline V gene are MGHRA and YSYEKL. The data were produced by immunoSEQ multiplex PCR, yet TCRdb's version contains in-frame clones alone and is incomplete. The table has roughly 250,000 clones, roughly 90% seen once. The receptor was isolated from a man aged 25 to 45 with acute or convalescent COVID-19. The rearrangement joins TRBV4-1 to TRBJ2-3; TRBD1 agrees at 11 bases. Input material: peripheral blood. CDR3 DNA: TGCGCCAGCAGCCAAGGGACAGGGGGCAGAGATACGCAGTATTTT. It encodes CASSQGTGGRDTQYF.